These T cell receptor beta chains were read from a single sample in a study of T cell responses to AZD1222 COVID-19 vaccine. The repertoire was sequenced with immunoSEQ multiplex PCR; TCRdb's copy has only in-frame clones and lacks some. Here the sample spans 150,000 to 200,000 clones, around nine tenths being singletons. The input for sequencing was peripheral blood, taken on day 0 of AZD1222 vaccination. Receptor source: an adult in good health. CDR3s include the opening cysteine and the closing phenylalanine or tryptophan. D genes are given only for firm matches. Clone sizes are given selectively: once, few, many, or a class where the clone is expanded.

TRBV7-9,TRBJ2-7,NA,NA,CATREGGGFPEQYF,TGTGCCACCCGAGAGGGTGGAGGGTTCCCCGAGCAGTACTTC
TRBV3-1/TRBV3-2,TRBJ1-3,NA,NA,CASSQAHGQISGNTIYF,TGTGCCAGCAGCCAAGCCCACGGACAGATCTCTGGAAACACCATATATTTT
TRBV3-1/TRBV3-2,TRBJ1-6,few,NA,CASSQVSTSPLHF,TGTGCCAGCAGCCAAGTGAGTACTTCACCCCTCCACTTT
TRBV5-6,TRBJ1-6,NA,NA,CASSRGTDNSPLHF,TGTGCCAGCAGCCGAGGGACCGATAATTCACCCCTCCACTTT
TRBV11-2,TRBJ1-1,NA,NA,CASSLGGGNTEAFF,TGTGCCAGCAGCTTAGGGGGCGGGAACACTGAAGCTTTCTTT
TRBV11-2,TRBJ1-1,NA,NA,CASSYGLVNTEAFF,TGTGCCAGCAGCTATGGGCTGGTTAACACTGAAGCTTTCTTT
TRBV19,TRBJ1-1,NA,NA,CASTPGAMNTEAFF,TGTGCCAGTACCCCGGGGGCTATGAACACTGAAGCTTTCTTT
TRBV27,TRBJ2-3,NA,NA,CASSSHRDRGADTQYF,TGTGCCAGCAGTTCCCACCGGGACCGCGGGGCAGATACGCAGTATTTT
TRBV6-2/TRBV6-3,TRBJ2-5,NA,NA,CASSYSARDIQETQYF,TGTGCCAGCAGTTACTCCGCCCGGGACATCCAAGAGACCCAGTACTTC
TRBV11-2,TRBJ1-1,NA,TRBD1,CASSFVRGRGTEAFF,TGTGCCAGCAGCTTCGTCAGGGGGCGCGGCACTGAAGCTTTCTTT
TRBV28,TRBJ1-2,NA,TRBD1,CASSWDREVYGYTF,TGTGCCAGCAGTTGGGACAGGGAAGTCTATGGCTACACCTTC
TRBV6-5,TRBJ2-2,few,TRBD1,CASSYSGTVSTGELFF,TGTGCCAGCAGTTACTCGGGGACAGTTTCCACCGGGGAGCTGTTTTTT
TRBV28,TRBJ1-1,NA,NA,CASSLFSENTEAFF,TGTGCCAGCAGTTTATTTTCGGAGAACACTGAAGCTTTCTTT
TRBV3-1/TRBV3-2,TRBJ1-6,NA,TRBD1,CASSRTGDSPLHF,TGTGCCAGCAGCCGAACAGGGGATTCACCCCTCCACTTT
TRBV10-3,TRBJ2-3,NA,TRBD1,CAIKQGSSTDTQYF,TGTGCCATCAAACAGGGGTCATCCACAGATACGCAGTATTTT
TRBV28,TRBJ1-2,few,TRBD1,CASKLDRVAGYTF,TGTGCCAGCAAATTGGACAGGGTGGCTGGCTACACCTTC
TRBV7-2,TRBJ2-7,NA,NA,CASSLPTATYEQYF,TGTGCCAGCAGCTTACCGACAGCTACCTACGAGCAGTACTTC
TRBV4-3,TRBJ2-3,NA,TRBD2,CASSRDGSGTKYF,TGCGCCAGCAGCCGAGACGGTTCTGGGACTAAGTATTTT
TRBV2,TRBJ2-1,NA,TRBD2,CASREFEAGGPYNEQFF,TGTGCCAGCAGGGAATTTGAGGCGGGGGGGCCTTACAATGAGCAGTTCTTC
TRBV10-3,TRBJ1-6,NA,NA,CAISLLDPPNSPLHF,TGTGCCATCAGCCTCCTGGACCCCCCAAATTCACCCCTCCACTTT
TRBV2,TRBJ1-1,NA,NA,CARLRRPDTEAFF,TGTGCCAGACTTCGACGACCCGACACTGAAGCTTTCTTT
TRBV7-2,TRBJ2-7,once,TRBD2,CASSHHLGGSTYEQYF,TGTGCCAGCAGCCACCACCTCGGGGGGAGTACCTACGAGCAGTACTTC
TRBV6-1,TRBJ1-1,NA,TRBD1,CASSEGTGERAFF,TGTGCCAGCAGTGAGGGGACAGGGGAACGGGCTTTCTTT
TRBV7-2,TRBJ2-5,NA,TRBD1,CASSKPGQGETQYF,TGTGCCAGCAGCAAGCCGGGACAGGGAGAGACCCAGTACTTC
TRBV14,TRBJ2-3,once,NA,CASSQGWTPRDTDTQYF,TGTGCCAGCAGCCAAGGGTGGACTCCCCGGGACACAGATACGCAGTATTTT
TRBV9,TRBJ1-2,few,NA,CASSVAVNYGYTF,TGTGCCAGCAGCGTAGCGGTCAACTATGGCTACACCTTC
TRBV15,TRBJ2-3,NA,NA,CATSRTGRGTDTQYF,TGTGCCACCAGCAGGACAGGACGGGGGACAGATACGCAGTATTTT
TRBV7-2,TRBJ1-5,NA,NA,CASSLETGGIQPQHF,TGTGCCAGCAGCTTAGAGACTGGAGGTATCCAGCCCCAGCATTTT
TRBV7-9,TRBJ1-1,NA,NA,CASSFSSTLAFF,TGTGCCAGCAGCTTCTCCTCGACTCTGGCTTTCTTT
TRBV6-1,TRBJ2-2,NA,NA,CASTAQGGTGELFF,TGTGCCAGTACCGCACAGGGAGGTACCGGGGAGCTGTTTTTT
TRBV7-9,TRBJ2-1,NA,NA,CASSPFLEGPYNEQFF,TGTGCCAGCAGCCCTTTCCTAGAGGGCCCCTACAATGAGCAGTTCTTC
TRBV3-1/TRBV3-2,TRBJ1-1,NA,NA,CASSQGEVNTEAFF,TGTGCCAGCAGCCAAGGGGAAGTGAACACTGAAGCTTTCTTT
TRBV2,TRBJ1-2,NA,NA,CASSEPVIRYGYTF,TGTGCCAGCAGTGAACCGGTAATTCGCTATGGCTACACCTTC
TRBV27,TRBJ2-7,NA,TRBD1,CASSYSGTGVRSYEQYF,TGTGCCAGCAGTTACTCCGGGACAGGGGTTCGCTCCTACGAGCAGTACTTC
TRBV10-3,TRBJ1-3,NA,NA,CAISDPEFLSGNTIYF,TGTGCCATCAGTGATCCGGAGTTCCTCTCTGGAAACACCATATATTTT
TRBV3-1/TRBV3-2,TRBJ2-1,NA,TRBD2,CASSQVQRGGNEQFF,TGTGCCAGCAGCCAAGTTCAGCGGGGGGGCAATGAGCAGTTCTTC
TRBV6-5,TRBJ2-2,NA,NA,CASSYLGSPNTGELFF,TGTGCCAGCAGTTACTTAGGCAGCCCGAACACCGGGGAGCTGTTTTTT
TRBV7-2,TRBJ1-2,NA,NA,CASSSPPNYGYTF,TGTGCCAGCAGCTCCCCCCCTAACTATGGCTACACCTTC
TRBV3-1/TRBV3-2,TRBJ2-7,few,NA,CASSQGMGPLTYEQYF,TGTGCCAGCAGCCAAGGTATGGGCCCCTTAACCTACGAGCAGTACTTC
TRBV30,TRBJ1-3,NA,NA,CAWSQGLGNTIYF,TGTGCCTGGTCCCAGGGGTTAGGAAACACCATATATTTT
TRBV4-2,TRBJ1-1,NA,TRBD1,CASSQDGGQGANEAFF,TGTGCCAGCAGCCAAGACGGGGGACAGGGGGCGAATGAAGCTTTCTTT
TRBV12-5,TRBJ2-3,NA,NA,CASGPTTVGTDTQYF,TGTGCTAGTGGTCCCACAACTGTGGGCACAGATACGCAGTATTTT
TRBV5-1,TRBJ2-7,NA,NA,CASSRRLQGGSYEQYF,TGCGCCAGCAGCCGACGCCTACAGGGCGGGAGCTACGAGCAGTACTTC
TRBV18,TRBJ1-2,NA,TRBD1,CASSPPTGGYGYTF,TGTGCCAGCTCACCACCGACAGGGGGCTATGGCTACACCTTC
TRBV4-1,TRBJ2-7,once,NA,CASSQDVSADPTGQYF,TGCGCCAGCAGCCAAGATGTCTCGGCAGATCCTACGGGGCAGTACTTC
TRBV13,TRBJ1-1,NA,TRBD1,CASIPSTGGEGWTEAFF,TGTGCCAGCATCCCCTCGACAGGGGGCGAAGGATGGACTGAAGCTTTCTTT
TRBV2,TRBJ1-4,once,NA,CASRAVRGGLFF,TGTGCCAGCAGGGCTGTGAGGGGGGGGCTGTTTTTT
TRBV2,TRBJ2-7,once,NA,CASSEKSVQYF,TGTGCCAGCAGTGAAAAGAGCGTGCAGTACTTC